This TCR beta chain was obtained from a study of cytomegalovirus exposure and HLA in healthy donors. General study findings and limits: Among the sequence variants, a highly shared cluster was likely an artifact of sequencing. HLA restriction was apparent for most CMV-associated TCR beta chains in a later analysis.

The PCR ran on 60 Vbeta and 13 Jbeta primers. Authors' processing steps: Later work found approximately 87 million unique TCR beta chains, with approximately 12 million shared. Only in-frame clones appear in the TCRdb table, and some are missing; sequencing was by immunoSEQ multiplex PCR. V, J and clone size reflect that table, while D and trimming were determined from the DNA. The sample lists some 87,000 clones; roughly 73% were seen once. This clone was detected only once. Its antigen is unknown. The receptor comes from a man in his fifties or sixties in good health and CMV-seropositive. Source material: PBMCs.

The CDR3 coding sequence is TGTGCCAGCAAACCCGGACTAGGCTCCTACGAGCAGTACTTC. Amino acids: CASKPGLGSYEQYF. The rearrangement uses TRBV6-5 and TRBJ2-7; 7 positions agree with TRBD2. V gave up 7 bases and J gave up 0 bases; unmatched junction bases: 6. Germline V CDR1 and CDR2: MNHEY, SVGAGI. The CDR3 loop spans 14 amino acids.